A selection of T cell receptor beta chains follows, all from one sample in a study of T cells in Graves' hyperthyroidism and ophthalmopathy. From the multiplex PCR reads, TCRdb called clonotypes with MiXCR, one entry per CDR3 protein. The sample lists hundreds of thousands of distinct CDR3 sequences; under 25% were seen once. Material for sequencing was blood. All receptors come from a woman in her 70s with Graves' ophthalmopathy. The CDR3 runs from the conserved cysteine through the conserved F or W. The order of the fields is CDR3 protein, CDR3 DNA, J gene, D gene, clone size, CDR3 length, V gene. D genes are given only for firm matches. Some rows have no size entry. The others give once, few or many, or a class for an expanded clone.

cdr3_aa: CAWSATQETQYF
cdr3_nt: TGTGCCTGGAGTGCGACCCAAGAGACCCAGTACTTC
j_call: TRBJ2-5
d_call: -
clone_size: -
cdr3_length: 12
v_call: TRBV30

cdr3_aa: CASSYSPNGNTIYF
cdr3_nt: TGTGCCAGCAGTTACTCCCCCAATGGAAACACCATATATTTT
j_call: TRBJ1-3
d_call: -
clone_size: few
cdr3_length: 14
v_call: TRBV6-5

cdr3_aa: CASSGSRDQPQHF
cdr3_nt: TGTGCCAGCAGTGGTAGTAGGGATCAGCCCCAGCATTTT
j_call: TRBJ1-5
d_call: -
clone_size: -
cdr3_length: 13
v_call: TRBV2

cdr3_aa: CAWSSGVATEAFF
cdr3_nt: TGTGCCTGGAGTTCTGGCGTAGCCACTGAAGCTTTCTTT
j_call: TRBJ1-1
d_call: -
clone_size: -
cdr3_length: 13
v_call: TRBV30

cdr3_aa: CASSFFRGRTDTQYF
cdr3_nt: TGTGCCAGCAGTTTTTTCAGGGGGAGAACAGATACGCAGTATTTT
j_call: TRBJ2-3
d_call: TRBD1
clone_size: -
cdr3_length: 15
v_call: TRBV27

cdr3_aa: CASSYIGVDTQYF
cdr3_nt: TGTGCCAGCAGCTACATAGGGGTAGATACGCAGTATTTT
j_call: TRBJ2-3
d_call: -
clone_size: -
cdr3_length: 13
v_call: TRBV7-9

cdr3_aa: CASSLWGGTDTQYF
cdr3_nt: TGTGCCAGCAGCTTATGGGGTGGCACAGATACGCAGTATTTT
j_call: TRBJ2-3
d_call: -
clone_size: many
cdr3_length: 14
v_call: TRBV11-2

cdr3_aa: CASSAPLPLGSYGYTF
cdr3_nt: TGTGCCAGCAGCGCACCCCTCCCACTGGGGTCCTACGGCTACACCTTC
j_call: TRBJ1-2
d_call: -
clone_size: few
cdr3_length: 16
v_call: TRBV9

cdr3_aa: CASTKGQGTLGTEAFF
cdr3_nt: TGTGCCAGCACCAAAGGACAGGGAACCCTGGGCACTGAAGCTTTCTTT
j_call: TRBJ1-1
d_call: TRBD1
clone_size: -
cdr3_length: 16
v_call: TRBV6-1

cdr3_aa: CASSLEAVNQPQHF
cdr3_nt: TGTGCCAGCAGTTTAGAGGCAGTAAATCAGCCCCAGCATTTT
j_call: TRBJ1-5
d_call: -
clone_size: -
cdr3_length: 14
v_call: TRBV12-3/TRBV12-4

cdr3_aa: CASSQDRVGETQYF
cdr3_nt: TGTGCCAGCAGCCAAGACAGGGTCGGGGAGACCCAGTACTTC
j_call: TRBJ2-5
d_call: -
clone_size: few
cdr3_length: 14
v_call: TRBV4-2

cdr3_aa: CASSLIPGQAFF
cdr3_nt: TGCGCCAGCAGCTTGATTCCGGGGCAAGCTTTCTTT
j_call: TRBJ1-1
d_call: -
clone_size: -
cdr3_length: 12
v_call: TRBV5-1

cdr3_aa: CASGDTIVAAEAFF
cdr3_nt: TGTGCTAGTGGGGACACAATAGTTGCCGCTGAAGCTTTCTTT
j_call: TRBJ1-1
d_call: -
clone_size: many
cdr3_length: 14
v_call: TRBV12-5

cdr3_aa: CASRPDGASGNTIYF
cdr3_nt: TGTGCCAGTAGACCGGACGGGGCCTCTGGAAACACCATATATTTT
j_call: TRBJ1-3
d_call: -
clone_size: -
cdr3_length: 15
v_call: TRBV19

cdr3_aa: CASTETGGTGELFF
cdr3_nt: TGTGCCAGTACGGAGACAGGGGGCACCGGGGAGCTGTTTTTT
j_call: TRBJ2-2
d_call: TRBD1
clone_size: -
cdr3_length: 14
v_call: TRBV19

cdr3_aa: CASSSLRSGRVADTQYF
cdr3_nt: TGTGCCAGCAGTTCCCTCAGGAGCGGGAGGGTTGCAGATACGCAGTATTTT
j_call: TRBJ2-3
d_call: TRBD2
clone_size: many
cdr3_length: 17
v_call: TRBV27

cdr3_aa: CASSEAEGLVAYEQYF
cdr3_nt: TGTGCCAGCAGTGAAGCTGAGGGACTAGTGGCCTACGAGCAGTACTTC
j_call: TRBJ2-7
d_call: TRBD2
clone_size: few
cdr3_length: 16
v_call: TRBV6-1

cdr3_aa: CASSPNRDTEAFF
cdr3_nt: TGTGCCAGCTCACCAAACAGGGACACTGAAGCTTTCTTT
j_call: TRBJ1-1
d_call: -
clone_size: few
cdr3_length: 13
v_call: TRBV18

cdr3_aa: CASSQEGLADTDTQYF
cdr3_nt: TGTGCCAGCAGCCAAGAGGGACTAGCGGACACAGATACGCAGTATTTT
j_call: TRBJ2-3
d_call: TRBD2
clone_size: few
cdr3_length: 16
v_call: TRBV3-1

cdr3_aa: CASSWRDRDRVRGTQYF
cdr3_nt: TGTGCCAGCAGCTGGCGAGACCGGGACAGGGTGAGGGGTACGCAGTATTTT
j_call: TRBJ2-3
d_call: TRBD1
clone_size: many
cdr3_length: 17
v_call: TRBV7-8

cdr3_aa: CASSPGTTYTEAFF
cdr3_nt: TGTGCCAGCAGTCCAGGGACAACCTACACTGAAGCTTTCTTT
j_call: TRBJ1-1
d_call: -
clone_size: many
cdr3_length: 14
v_call: TRBV2

cdr3_aa: CASSHGTQNTEAFF
cdr3_nt: TGCGCCAGCAGCCACGGGACCCAGAACACTGAAGCTTTCTTT
j_call: TRBJ1-1
d_call: -
clone_size: -
cdr3_length: 14
v_call: TRBV5-1

cdr3_aa: CASSENTDGGLRTQYF
cdr3_nt: TGCGCCAGCAGTGAGAACACGGACGGGGGACTTCGTACGCAGTATTTT
j_call: TRBJ2-3
d_call: -
clone_size: few
cdr3_length: 16
v_call: TRBV10-1

cdr3_aa: CASSMGQGAIQPQHF
cdr3_nt: TGTGCCAGCAGCATGGGACAGGGGGCTATTCAGCCCCAGCATTTT
j_call: TRBJ1-5
d_call: TRBD1
clone_size: -
cdr3_length: 15
v_call: TRBV5-6

cdr3_aa: CASSLTFPLSTDTQYF
cdr3_nt: TGTGCCAGCAGCCTCACTTTCCCGCTTAGCACAGATACGCAGTATTTT
j_call: TRBJ2-3
d_call: -
clone_size: -
cdr3_length: 16
v_call: TRBV3-1

cdr3_aa: CASSYWTANYGYTF
cdr3_nt: TGTGCCAGCAGTTACTGGACGGCTAACTATGGCTACACCTTC
j_call: TRBJ1-2
d_call: -
clone_size: many
cdr3_length: 14
v_call: TRBV6-6

cdr3_aa: CASSSPSNEQFF
cdr3_nt: TGTGCCAGCAGTTCGCCGTCGAATGAGCAGTTCTTC
j_call: TRBJ2-1
d_call: -
clone_size: -
cdr3_length: 12
v_call: TRBV6-1

cdr3_aa: CSALTSGSYNEQFF
cdr3_nt: TGCAGTGCACTTACTAGCGGGTCCTACAATGAGCAGTTCTTC
j_call: TRBJ2-1
d_call: TRBD2
clone_size: -
cdr3_length: 14
v_call: TRBV20-1

cdr3_aa: CSTSGRGGNTEAFF
cdr3_nt: TGCAGCACTTCAGGGCGCGGGGGGAACACTGAAGCTTTCTTT
j_call: TRBJ1-1
d_call: -
clone_size: few
cdr3_length: 14
v_call: TRBV20-1

cdr3_aa: CASTPGLAGEQFF
cdr3_nt: TGTGCCAGCACCCCCGGGCTAGCGGGAGAGCAGTTCTTC
j_call: TRBJ2-1
d_call: TRBD2
clone_size: few
cdr3_length: 13
v_call: TRBV9

cdr3_aa: CASSQRRGWIDEQYF
cdr3_nt: TGTGCCAGCAGCCAACGCCGGGGCTGGATAGACGAGCAGTACTTC
j_call: TRBJ2-7
d_call: -
clone_size: -
cdr3_length: 15
v_call: TRBV3-1

cdr3_aa: CASSQERGLGEGGTDTQYF
cdr3_nt: TGCGCCAGCAGCCAAGAGAGAGGCCTAGGTGAGGGCGGCACAGATACGCAGTATTTT
j_call: TRBJ2-3
d_call: -
clone_size: few
cdr3_length: 19
v_call: TRBV4-1

cdr3_aa: CASSPRLAFTPMILAKNIQYF
cdr3_nt: TGTGCCAGCAGTCCTCGACTAGCTTTCACCCCTATGATACTAGCCAAAAACATTCAGTACTTC
j_call: TRBJ2-4
d_call: TRBD2
clone_size: few
cdr3_length: 21
v_call: TRBV2

cdr3_aa: CASSLTPSSGVEDTQYF
cdr3_nt: TGTGCCAGCAGTCTGACCCCCTCTAGCGGGGTGGAAGATACGCAGTATTTT
j_call: TRBJ2-3
d_call: TRBD2
clone_size: many
cdr3_length: 17
v_call: TRBV28

cdr3_aa: CASSRTPTYEQYF
cdr3_nt: TGTGCCAGCAGCCGAACCCCCACCTACGAGCAGTACTTC
j_call: TRBJ2-7
d_call: -
clone_size: -
cdr3_length: 13
v_call: TRBV5-6

cdr3_aa: CASSFGQGIDEQYF
cdr3_nt: TGCGCCAGCAGCTTTGGCCAGGGGATCGACGAGCAGTACTTC
j_call: TRBJ2-7
d_call: -
clone_size: few
cdr3_length: 14
v_call: TRBV5-1

cdr3_aa: CAWSDADTEAFF
cdr3_nt: TGTGCCTGGAGCGATGCGGACACTGAAGCTTTCTTT
j_call: TRBJ1-1
d_call: -
clone_size: few
cdr3_length: 12
v_call: TRBV30

cdr3_aa: CASSVGRGGFLADTQYF
cdr3_nt: TGTGCCAGCAGCGTAGGAAGAGGAGGGTTCTTGGCAGATACGCAGTATTTT
j_call: TRBJ2-3
d_call: -
clone_size: few
cdr3_length: 17
v_call: TRBV9

cdr3_aa: CATTMGQGEYYTEAFF
cdr3_nt: TGTGCCACCACTATGGGACAGGGGGAATACTACACTGAAGCTTTCTTT
j_call: TRBJ1-1
d_call: TRBD1
clone_size: -
cdr3_length: 16
v_call: TRBV10-3